One sample yielded the 30 T cell receptor beta chains listed below, sequenced in a study of a mutant IDH1 vaccine in newly diagnosed glioma. Libraries were prepared by immunoSEQ multiplex PCR; TCRdb keeps only in-frame clonotypes and omits some of them. The sample holds tens of thousands of clones, about 81% seen once. Their antigens remain unidentified. Time point denoted: week 23, last vaccination. Vaccinated patients received 300 ug of mutant IDH1 20-mer peptide per dose, with topical imiquimod. Sequenced material: PBMCs, taken from a glioma patient whose treatment included an IDH1 peptide vaccine. Source of these receptors: a woman in her thirties or forties with glioma. Some clones in this sample may be carry-over from other donors' samples.

The rearrangement links TRBV27 to TRBJ1-1; D possibly corresponds to TRBD1 (6 bases). Germline V gene data show CDR1 as MNHEY and CDR2 as SMNVEV (reference sequence). Trimming cost V 5 bases and J 10 bases, with 23 bases left between them. The CDR3 contains 15 residues. CDR3 loop: CASSDPGDTPNGAFF. DNA for the CDR3: TGTGCCAGCAGTGACCCCGGGGACACCCCTAATGGAGCTTTCTTT.

This sequence joins TRBV6-1 and TRBJ1-2; D is uncertain. Germline V lookup: CDR1 MNHNS, CDR2 SASEGT. Trimming left V 0 bases short and J 4 bases short, with 9 bases between. CDR3 length equals 14 residues. CDR3 bases: TGTGCCAGCAGTGAAGCGCCGGGAACCTATGGCTACACCTTC. This gives the protein CASSEAPGTYGYTF.

The chain has TRBV30 and TRBJ1-2, with D tentatively TRBD1 (5 bases). This CDR3 has 11 amino acids. Germline CDR1 GTSNPN, CDR2 SVGIG (reference sequence). V dropped 4 bases and J dropped 8 bases, with 11 bases sitting between them. DNA for the CDR3: TGTGCCTGGACAGGGTTGGAGGGCTACACCTTC. This gives the protein CAWTGLEGYTF.

This sequence joins TRBV10-3 and TRBJ2-7, with TRBD2 identical over 7 bases. After removal of 6 bases from V and 1 base from J, the junction contained 24 bases not matched to a gene. There are 20 residues in the CDR3. Per the germline V gene, CDR1 is ENHRY and CDR2 is SYGVKD. CDR3 coding DNA: TGTGCCATCAGGGTGAGGGAGGGAGAATACGACCCGATGGGGTCCTACGAGCAGTACTTC. Its translation: CAIRVREGEYDPMGSYEQYF.

The chain has TRBV10-3 and TRBJ1-4; TRBD1 aligns across 7 bases. Unmatched junction bases numbered 9, after V lost 10 bases and J lost 7 bases. CDR3 length: 13 amino acids. The germline V gene encodes CDR1 ENHRY and CDR2 SYGVKD. CDR3 sequence reads: CATTRDRSEKLFF. In DNA, the CDR3 is TGTGCCACCACCCGGGACAGAAGTGAAAAACTGTTTTTT.

This clone was observed once. The chain uses TRBV12-5 and TRBJ1-2; unclear D gene. V lost 4 bases, J lost 6 bases, and 21 bases lay in between. The CDR3 runs to 16 residues. Germline V CDR1 and CDR2: LGHNT, FRNRAP. The CDR3 loop reads CASGSGRPLFADGYTF. CDR3 nucleotide sequence: TGTGCTAGTGGTTCAGGACGGCCCCTATTTGCCGATGGCTACACCTTC. The whole variable domain, remainder taken from reference TRBV12-5 and TRBJ1-2, is DARVTQTPRHKVTEMGQEVTMRCQPILGHNTVFWYRQTMMQGLELLAYFRNRAPLDDSGMPKDRFSAEMPDATLATLKIQPSEPRDSAVYFCASGSGRPLFADGYTFGSGTRLTVV.

The genes are TRBV2 and TRBJ1-5, with D tentatively TRBD1 (6 bases). Trimming took 1 base from V and 2 from J, leaving 6 bases between them. CDR1 and CDR2 from the germline V gene are SNHLY and FYNNEI. CDR3 size: 14 residues. CDR3 sequence: CASSEEGGNQPQHF. As DNA, the CDR3 is TGTGCCAGCAGTGAAGAGGGGGGCAATCAGCCCCAGCATTTT.

This clone was observed a few times. The chain carries TRBV10-3 and TRBJ2-2, with 7 bases fitting TRBD1. Trimming cost V 10 bases and J 1 base; bases outside gene matches: 6. The CDR3 is made up of 14 amino acids. CDR1 is ENHRY, CDR2 SYGVKD, per germline. The CDR3 sequence is CATAPGGNTGELFF. The DNA of the CDR3 is TGTGCCACCGCCCCAGGGGGGAACACCGGGGAGCTGTTTTTT.

The rearrangement links TRBV11-2 to TRBJ2-2; D is perhaps TRBD2 (5 bases). Trimming removed 0 bases from V and 4 bases from J, with 15 bases in between. Germline V gene sequence: CDR1 SGHAT, CDR2 FQNNGV. The CDR3 is 17 amino acids. CDR3 protein: CASSLDLGYEGTGELFF. The CDR3 nucleotides are TGTGCCAGCAGCTTAGATCTAGGCTATGAGGGCACCGGGGAGCTGTTTTTT.

This chain connects TRBV5-4 to TRBJ2-1; 11 nucleotides align to TRBD2. The ends lost 4 bases at V and 5 bases at J; junction bases unmatched: 11. In germline, CDR1 is SGHNT, CDR2 YYREEE (reference sequence). CDR3 length: 17 residues. The DNA of the CDR3 is TGTGCCAGCAGCACCCGACGACTAGCGGGGCTCGACAATGAGCAGTTCTTC. Translation: CASSTRRLAGLDNEQFF.

This chain connects TRBV10-2 to TRBJ2-3; D gene ambiguous. The germline V gene encodes CDR1 WSHSY and CDR2 SAAADI. This CDR3 has 17 amino acids. Trimming shortened V by 0 bases and J by 6 bases, and 19 bases separated the two germline ends. The CDR3 is CASSESRSPSRSDTQYF. Here the CDR3 DNA reads TGCGCCAGCAGTGAGTCGAGGAGCCCCTCTAGGAGCGATACGCAGTATTTT.

V is TRBV30 and J is TRBJ1-5, with TRBD1 as a possible D gene (5 bases). Trimming stripped 5 bases from V and 6 bases from J, with 17 bases between. The germline CDR1 and CDR2 sequences are GTSNPN and SVGIG (reference sequence). The CDR3 is 14 residues long. The CDR3 is CAWSLGGEGQPQHF. The CDR3 DNA reads as TGTGCCTGGTCACTCGGGGGGGAGGGTCAGCCCCAGCATTTT.

The chain employs TRBV6-5 and TRBJ1-5, with D tentatively TRBD1 (5 bases). Germline CDR1 is MNHEY and CDR2 is SVGAGI. The CDR3 length is 14 residues. V was clipped by 8 bases and J by 5 bases, with 16 bases between them. DNA for the CDR3: TGTGCCAGCTCCGGTCGGGGGTTGGATCAGCCCCAGCATTTT. Protein: CASSGRGLDQPQHF.

The V gene is TRBV19, the J gene TRBJ2-5; TRBD2 matches at 11 bases. Losses at the gene ends were 6 bases for V and 5 bases for J; bases not matched to a gene: 8. This CDR3 has 15 residues. The germline CDR1 and CDR2 sequences are LNHDA and SQIVND (reference sequence). The CDR3: CASSYLAGGQETQYF. The CDR3 bases are TGTGCCAGTAGCTATTTAGCGGGGGGGCAGGAGACCCAGTACTTC. The complete variable domain, with remaining parts taken from reference TRBV19 and TRBJ2-5, reads DGGITQSPKYLFRKEGQNVTLSCEQNLNHDAMYWYRQDPGQGLRLIYYSQIVNDFQKGDIAEGYSVSREKKESFPLTVTSAQKNPTAFYLCASSYLAGGQETQYFGPGTRLLVL.

This clone was seen once. This sequence joins TRBV5-6 and TRBJ2-5; D unresolved. Deletions cut 1 base from V and 4 bases from J, with 11 bases between. Germline values: CDR1 SGHDT, CDR2 YYEEEE. The CDR3 consists of 14 residues. In DNA, the CDR3 is TGTGCCAGCAGCTTGCGGCTGCCCCCAGAGACCCAGTACTTC. This encodes CASSLRLPPETQYF.

This clone has just one count. V usage is TRBV29-1 and J usage is TRBJ2-5, with D maybe TRBD1 (7 bases). V shed 7 bases and J shed 5 bases, with 14 bases lying between them. The CDR3 is made up of 12 amino acids. Germline V lookup: CDR1 SQVTM, CDR2 ANQGSEA. The CDR3 reads CSGLQGRETQYF. CDR3 nucleotide sequence: TGCAGCGGGTTACAGGGGAGGGAGACCCAGTACTTC.

The chain links TRBV7-2 to TRBJ1-5, with D unclear. V lost 5 bases and J lost 3, with 17 bases in between. This CDR3 contains 16 residues. Germline V gives CDR1 SGHTA, CDR2 FQGNSA. The CDR3 is CASSRERNRANQPQHF. The DNA of the CDR3 is TGTGCCAGCAGCCGGGAGAGGAATAGGGCCAATCAGCCCCAGCATTTT.

The chain has TRBV18 and TRBJ1-1; 8 bases line up with TRBD1. Germline V CDR1 and CDR2: KGHSH, LQKENI. Trimming at V came to 2 bases and at J to 3 bases, leaving 5 bases not matched to a gene. The CDR3 is made up of 15 amino acids. For the CDR3, the DNA is TGTGCCAGCTCACCAAGACAGGGGATAGACACTGAAGCTTTCTTT. Its translation: CASSPRQGIDTEAFF. Based on the CDR3 plus reference TRBV18 and TRBJ1-1, the full variable domain is NAGVMQNPRHLVRRRGQEARLRCSPMKGHSHVYWYRQLPEEGLKFMVYLQKENIIDESGMPKERFSAEFPKEGPSILRIQQVVRGDSAAYFCASSPRQGIDTEAFFGQGTRLTVV.

The chain employs TRBV4-1 and TRBJ2-7; the match to TRBD1 covers 8 bases. In germline, CDR1 is MGHRA, CDR2 YSYEKL. This CDR3 is built from 14 residues. V gave up 4 bases and J gave up 1 base; unmatched junction bases: 3. CDR3 region: CASSLGQESYEQYF. The DNA of the CDR3 is TGCGCCAGCAGCCTGGGACAGGAGTCCTACGAGCAGTACTTC.

V is TRBV7-2 and J is TRBJ2-7, with D unresolved. Trimming took off 0 bases at V and 0 bases at J, with 9 bases between the two ends. Germline V CDR1 and CDR2: SGHTA, FQGNSA. The length of the CDR3 is 15 residues. In DNA form, the CDR3 reads TGTGCCAGCAGCTTAGCGACTGGTAGCTCCTACGAGCAGTACTTC. It encodes CASSLATGSSYEQYF. The full variable domain, in which reference TRBV7-2 and TRBJ2-7 provide the parts outside the CDR3, is GAGVSQSPSNKVTEKGKDVELRCDPISGHTALYWYRQSLGQGLEFLIYFQGNSAPDKSGLPSDRFSAERTGGSVSTLTIQRTQQEDSAVYLCASSLATGSSYEQYFGPGTRLTVT.

The chain carries TRBV4-3 and TRBJ2-5, with a weak D call TRBD2 (7 bases). Germline lookup yields CDR1 LGHNA and CDR2 YSLEER. CDR3 length equals 18 residues. V lost 5 bases and J 5 bases, leaving 27 bases between the germline ends. The CDR3 is CASSTRTTGGQGGETQYF. The CDR3 DNA sequence: TGCGCCAGCAGCACCCGAACGACGGGGGGCCAGGGAGGGGAGACCCAGTACTTC.

CDR3 DNA: TGTGCCATCAGTGAGTCGCCGGAAGGTCTTGGTGGCTACACCTTC. Encoded protein: CAISESPEGLGGYTF. The chain combines TRBV10-3 with TRBJ1-2; D is unclear. V was cut by 0 bases and J by 7 bases, with 15 bases left in between. This CDR3 is 15 amino acids long. Germline CDR1 reads ENHRY; CDR2 reads SYGVKD.

The chain links TRBV10-3 to TRBJ1-1; D remains unclear. In germline, CDR1 is ENHRY, CDR2 SYGVKD. Trimming stripped 2 bases from V and 4 bases from J, with 11 bases between. CDR3 length equals 14 residues. The CDR3, as DNA: TGTGCCATCAGTGAGAGGAACGCTGGCACTGAAGCTTTCTTT. Amino acid sequence: CAISERNAGTEAFF.

The chain is built from TRBV5-1 and TRBJ2-7, with 9 positions matching TRBD1. Germline V gives CDR1 SGHRS, CDR2 YFSETQ. Losses at the gene ends were 2 bases for V and 7 bases for J; bases not matched to a gene: 7. The CDR3 is 14 amino acids. CDR3 bases: TGCGCCAGCAGCTTCTACAGGGGGCTAGGGGAGCAGTACTTC. Its protein is CASSFYRGLGEQYF.

The V call is TRBV2, the J call TRBJ1-6; TRBD1 might be the D (5 bases). CDR1 and CDR2 from the germline V gene are SNHLY and FYNNEI. The ends were cut back, 7 bases at V and 15 bases at J, with 10 bases in the middle. This CDR3 region has 10 residues. CDR3 nucleotides: TGTGCCAGCAAACAGGTTCTCCTCCACTTT. Residues: CASKQVLLHF.

The chain recombines TRBV2 with TRBJ1-1, with TRBD1 matching over 10 bases. The CDR3 has 14 residues. The germline V gene encodes CDR1 SNHLY and CDR2 FYNNEI. V trimming: 6 bases; J trimming: 5 bases; junction bases outside the gene matches: 6. CDR3 in DNA: TGTGCCAGCAGCCCGGGACAGGGGTTGACTGAAGCTTTCTTT. Protein product: CASSPGQGLTEAFF.

The CDR3 sequence: CASSERDAPLYGYTF. The CDR3 nucleotides read TGTGCCAGCAGCGAAAGGGACGCCCCCCTCTATGGCTACACCTTC. J is TRBJ1-2 and V is TRBV9, with D possibly matching TRBD1 (5 bases). The CDR3 extends over 15 amino acids. The ends were cut back, 3 bases at V and 4 bases at J, with 16 bases in the middle. Per the germline V gene, CDR1 is SGDLS and CDR2 is YYNGEE.

J is TRBJ1-2 and V is TRBV7-2; TRBD1 matches 7 bases. Per the germline V gene, CDR1 is SGHTA and CDR2 is FQGNSA. The CDR3 loop spans 15 amino acids. The trim removed 1 base at V and 1 base at J, leaving 3 bases unmatched. The chain's CDR3 is CASSLEGTVNYGYTF. CDR3 DNA: TGTGCCAGCAGCTTAGAGGGGACAGTTAACTATGGCTACACCTTC.

The chain employs TRBV29-1 and TRBJ2-3; 9 bases fit TRBD2. From germline, CDR1 is SQVTM and CDR2 ANQGSEA. The trim removed 4 bases at V and 5 bases at J, leaving 13 bases unmatched. The CDR3 runs 16 residues. The DNA for the CDR3 is TGCAGCGTTGTTACTCTCAGCGGGGGGCCAGGAGATACGCAGTATTTT. This sequence encodes CSVVTLSGGPGDTQYF.

This chain uses TRBV6-6 with TRBJ2-1; D might be TRBD1 (6 bases). The ends were cut back, 5 bases at V and 9 bases at J, with 11 bases in the middle. The germline V gene encodes CDR1 MNHNY and CDR2 SVGAGI (reference sequence). This CDR3 has 12 amino acids. CDR3 nucleotides: TGTGCCAGCAGTATACAGGGCCGTGAGCAGTTCTTC. It encodes CASSIQGREQFF.